These 9 T cell receptor beta chains were all obtained from the same sample, sequenced in a study of T cell repertoires in cytomegalovirus infection. TCRdb redid the calling of the reads with MiXCR, one entry per CDR3 protein. The table lists about a million distinct CDR3 sequences, roughly 30% of them singletons, with 11% to 15% in the top ten. These TCRs' antigens remain unknown. The sample consisted of cultured CD8+ T cells from PBMCs, taken from culture after CMV antigen stimulation. The receptors here all came from a human donor in good health (CMV status not recorded). Some clones in this sample may be carry-over from other donors' samples.

CDR3 coding DNA: TGCAGTGCTAGAGATTCTCGGCTAGCGGGGGGGGTTTGGACAGATACGCAGTATTTT. Translation: CSARDSRLAGGVWTDTQYF. The genes are TRBV20-1 and TRBJ2-3; 12 bases match TRBD2. The ends lost 0 bases at V and 3 bases at J; junction bases unmatched: 13. Germline CDR1 and CDR2: DFQATT and SNEGSKA (reference sequence). The CDR3 has 19 residues.

The CDR3 DNA follows: TGTGCCACCAGTGGCCCCGGGGGGGCCTCCTACAATGAGCAGTTCTTC. Translating gives CATSGPGGASYNEQFF. V is TRBV24-1 and J is TRBJ2-1, with 8 bases that match TRBD2. V was clipped by 5 bases and J by 0 bases; unmatched bases: 5. The CDR3 is 16 amino acids. Germline CDR1 reads KGHDR; CDR2 reads SFDVKD.

This clonotype has only a few counts. The rearrangement links TRBV6-6 to TRBJ2-2, with D perhaps assigned TRBD1 or TRBD2 (5 bases each). Germline CDR1 is MNHNY and CDR2 is SVGAGI (reference sequence). CDR3 length: 17 residues. V was shortened by 0 bases and J by 1 base, with 12 bases between the two germline ends. CDR3 loop: CASSYSRDVQNTGELFF. CDR3 DNA sequence: TGTGCCAGCAGTTACTCGAGGGACGTCCAGAACACCGGGGAGCTGTTTTTT.

This chain connects TRBV20-1 to TRBJ2-3, with 8 bases lining up with TRBD2. The germline V gene has CDR1 DFQATT and CDR2 SNEGSKA (reference sequence). CDR3 length: 18 residues. After removal of 6 bases from V and 2 bases from J, the junction contained 19 bases not matched to a gene. CDR3 region: CSAPWAGGPYPATDTQYF. The CDR3 DNA reads TGCAGTGCCCCCTGGGCGGGGGGCCCGTACCCCGCCACAGATACGCAGTATTTT.

This chain connects TRBV20-1 to TRBJ2-7; 10 bases agree with TRBD2. The junction had 9 bases not matched to a gene; V was cut back by 6 bases and J by 4 bases. The germline V gene encodes CDR1 DFQATT and CDR2 SNEGSKA (reference sequence). This CDR3 is 14 amino acids long. In DNA form, the CDR3 reads TGCAGTGCCCGCACTAGCGGGGCCATATACGAGCAGTACTTC. This sequence encodes CSARTSGAIYEQYF.

There are a few counts of this clonotype. The chain links TRBV4-1 to TRBJ2-3; D not certain. In germline, CDR1 is MGHRA, CDR2 YSYEKL. V gave up 4 bases and J gave up 2 bases, with 13 bases separating them. The CDR3 covers 15 residues. CDR3 in amino acids: CASSRGQSDTDTQYF. DNA of the CDR3: TGCGCCAGCAGCCGAGGCCAGTCTGACACAGATACGCAGTATTTT.

Regarding this clonotype: This may be a read error: a much more frequent sequence differs by one nucleotide. The chain joins TRBV10-3 to TRBJ2-7; 7 nucleotides match TRBD2. The length of the CDR3 is 12 residues. Germline-derived CDR1 and CDR2 are ENHRY and SYGVKD. The CDR3 protein is CVIKDSGGEQYV. In nucleotides, the CDR3 is TGTGTCATCAAGGATTCGGGGGGCGAGCAGTACGTC.

V and J are TRBV4-1 and TRBJ1-1, with TRBD1 identical over 11 bases. Germline-derived CDR1 and CDR2 are MGHRA and YSYEKL. The CDR3 extends over 17 amino acids. V trimming: 2 bases; J trimming: 1 base; junction bases outside the gene matches: 6. The CDR3 is CASSQNGQGAENTEAFF. Here the CDR3 DNA reads TGCGCCAGCAGCCAAAACGGACAGGGGGCGGAGAACACTGAAGCTTTCTTT.

The CDR3 DNA is TGTGCCAGTAGATGGGGTAGCGGAATCTACAATGAGCAGTTCTTC. Its protein is CASRWGSGIYNEQFF. V gene TRBV19 combines with J gene TRBJ2-1, with a possible D match to TRBD2 (6 bases). The V end was cut by 6 bases, the J end by 3 bases, with 15 bases between. The CDR3 extends over 15 amino acids. The germline gives CDR1 LNHDA, CDR2 SQIVND (reference sequence).